The 30 T cell receptor beta chains given below trace back to one sample, sequenced in a study of CD8+ T cells in alopecia areata. TCR sequencing used cDNA made by reverse transcription of extracted RNA. TCRdb's copy holds only in-frame clones and misses some; the assay was immunoSEQ multiplex PCR. This repertoire shows about 120,000 clones, around 63% found once; its top ten account for around 5.7%. Treatment in this sample: oral pan-JAK inhibitor, 5-10 mg twice daily. Sample: CD4+ T cells sorted from blood, taken at week 4, from a patient treated with tofacitinib. These receptor sequences come from a human donor with alopecia areata.

The rearrangement links TRBV13 to TRBJ2-5; 10 positions agree with TRBD2. The CDR3 consists of 16 residues. Germline trimming cut 3 bases from V and 5 bases from J; bases unmatched to any gene: 9. From germline, CDR1 is PRHDT and CDR2 FYEKMQ (reference sequence). The CDR3 bases are TGTGCCAGCAGCTTTCGAAGGAGCGGGGGGGTTGAGACCCAGTACTTC. Amino acid sequence: CASSFRRSGGVETQYF.

This clone has just a few counts. The chain employs TRBV14 and TRBJ2-7, with D possibly being TRBD2 (7 bases). The germline gives CDR1 SGHDN, CDR2 FVKESK. V was shortened by 6 bases and J by 0 bases, with 18 bases between the two germline ends. The CDR3 runs 16 residues. The CDR3 coding sequence is TGTGCCAGCAGTCGCGAGGGGGGGTCCTCCTCCTACGAGCAGTACTTC. It specifies CASSREGGSSSYEQYF.

As DNA, the CDR3 is TGTGCCAGTAGTCTAGCGACCCTCGGAGAGACCCAGTACTTC. Translated, it gives CASSLATLGETQYF. J is TRBJ2-5 and V is TRBV19, with D possibly matching TRBD2 (6 bases). This CDR3 is built from 14 residues. CDR1 and CDR2 (germline): LNHDA, SQIVND (reference sequence). V was clipped by 5 bases and J by 4 bases, with 14 bases between them.

V usage is TRBV5-1 and J usage is TRBJ2-7; weak D call: TRBD1 (5 bases). Germline CDR1 and CDR2: SGHRS and YFSETQ. Between the trimmed V and J ends, which lost 4 bases and 3 bases, there was a span of 17 bases. The CDR3 has 15 amino acids. The CDR3 sequence is CASSPDQGSFYEQYF. The CDR3, as DNA: TGCGCCAGCAGCCCCGACCAGGGCTCATTCTACGAGCAGTACTTC.

This clone was detected a few times. The chain has TRBV5-1 and TRBJ2-2; D unresolved. This CDR3 has 14 residues. The V and J ends lost 1 base and 6 bases respectively, with 10 bases between them. Germline-derived CDR1 and CDR2 are SGHRS and YFSETQ. The CDR3 loop is CASSLKGMPGELFF. CDR3 in DNA: TGCGCCAGCAGCTTGAAGGGAATGCCCGGGGAGCTGTTTTTT.

This clone came up a few times. The genes are TRBV29-1 and TRBJ2-3, with D tentatively TRBD2 (6 bases). Germline CDR1 and CDR2: SQVTM and ANQGSEA. V shed 1 base and J shed 7 bases, with 12 bases lying between them. This CDR3 spans 13 amino acids. The chain's CDR3 is CSVEGRRGNTQYF. The CDR3 DNA reads TGCAGCGTTGAAGGACGCCGGGGGAATACGCAGTATTTT.

V usage is TRBV7-9 and J usage is TRBJ2-4, with D tentatively TRBD1 (6 bases). The V end was cut by 4 bases, the J end by 8 bases, with 12 bases between. CDR1 is SEHNR and CDR2 is FQNEAQ in the germline V gene (reference sequence). The CDR3 totals 13 residues. The CDR3 DNA follows: TGTGCCAGCAGCTACGCACAGGGCCACATTCAGTACTTC. Translation: CASSYAQGHIQYF.

The rearrangement links TRBV7-2 to TRBJ1-2, with D perhaps TRBD1 (5 bases). Germline CDR1 reads SGHTA; CDR2 reads FQGNSA. This CDR3 region has 14 residues. The V and J ends lost 5 bases and 4 bases respectively, with 14 bases between them. DNA of the CDR3: TGTGCCAGCAGCCTCGAGGGACGTCTCTATGGCTACACCTTC. This codes for CASSLEGRLYGYTF.

CDR3 nucleotide sequence: TGTGCCAGCAGTACCGGACAGGCCTTGGGGAATCAGCCCCAGCATTTT. Protein sequence: CASSTGQALGNQPQHF. V gene TRBV28 combines with J gene TRBJ1-5, with 7 bases aligning to TRBD1. The CDR3 extends over 16 amino acids. The germline gives CDR1 MDHEN, CDR2 SYDVKM. Unmatched junction bases numbered 11, after V lost 5 bases and J lost 4 bases.

V is TRBV7-8 and J is TRBJ2-5; 8 bases map to TRBD1. In germline, CDR1 is SGHVS, CDR2 FQNEAQ. This CDR3 is 14 amino acids long. With 0 bases clipped from V and 5 bases from J, the junction kept 2 bases outside the gene matches. CDR3 DNA sequence: TGTGCCAGCAGCTTAGCGGACAGGGAGGAGACCCAGTACTTC. Amino acid sequence: CASSLADREETQYF.

This clone came up a few times. The rearrangement links TRBV29-1 to TRBJ2-7; D is ambiguous. V shed 4 bases and J shed 4 bases, with 8 bases lying between them. The length of the CDR3 is 11 residues. From germline, CDR1 is SQVTM and CDR2 ANQGSEA. CDR3 loop: CSVVSGYEQYF. Written as DNA, the CDR3 is TGCAGCGTTGTTTCAGGTTACGAGCAGTACTTC.

The chain has TRBV7-3 and TRBJ2-3; the D gene is possibly TRBD2 (6 bases). V was cut by 8 bases and J by 2 bases, with 11 bases left in between. CDR1 and CDR2 from the germline V gene are SGHTA and FQGTGA. The CDR3 has 13 residues. The DNA for the CDR3 is TGTGCCAGCCGGAGGGCGTCCACAGATACGCAGTATTTT. Translating it yields CASRRASTDTQYF.

This chain uses TRBV23-1 with TRBJ2-3; D call uncertain. TRBV23-1 falls under the ORF class, with uncertain function. The V end was cut by 3 bases, the J end by 0 bases, with 7 bases between. This CDR3 is 14 amino acids long. CDR3 DNA: TGCGCCAGCAGTCACGGCGGAAGCACAGATACGCAGTATTTT. Protein sequence: CASSHGGSTDTQYF.

The chain recombines TRBV10-3 with TRBJ2-2; 10 bases line up with TRBD2. The junction had 11 bases not matched to a gene; V was cut back by 4 bases and J by 6 bases. CDR3 length equals 17 residues. CDR1 and CDR2 from the germline V gene are ENHRY and SYGVKD. In nucleotides, the CDR3 is TGTGCCATCAGTGGGGGTCTAGCGGGAGAGGTTTCCGGGGAGCTGTTTTTT. Protein: CAISGGLAGEVSGELFF.

The chain links TRBV6-5 to TRBJ2-1; D not certain. Per the germline V gene, CDR1 is MNHEY and CDR2 is SVGAGI. The V and J ends lost 2 bases and 5 bases respectively, with 1 base between them. The CDR3 is 11 amino acids. The CDR3 DNA reads as TGTGCCAGCAGTTACCACAATGAGCAGTTCTTC. Its protein product is CASSYHNEQFF.

V usage is TRBV27 and J usage is TRBJ1-5; TRBD1 is a possible D gene (6 bases). CDR1 MNHEY and CDR2 SMNVEV come from the germline V gene (reference sequence). The CDR3 length is 15 residues. V lost 6 bases and J 1 base, leaving 13 bases between the germline ends. This CDR3 is CASRRTGTSNQPQHF. The CDR3 nucleotides read TGTGCCAGCAGACGAACAGGGACGAGCAATCAGCCCCAGCATTTT.

The V and J genes are TRBV5-1 and TRBJ2-6; tentative D call: TRBD1 (5 bases). CDR1 SGHRS and CDR2 YFSETQ come from the germline V gene. The CDR3 totals 18 residues. Trimming pared 7 bases from V and 0 bases from J, leaving 20 bases between. CDR3 DNA: TGCGCCAGCTCAAATACAGGCCACCATTCCTCTGGGGCCAACGTCCTGACTTTC. Translating it yields CASSNTGHHSSGANVLTF.

This sequence joins TRBV7-9 and TRBJ2-5; D unresolved. The germline V gene encodes CDR1 SEHNR and CDR2 FQNEAQ (reference sequence). V gave up 1 base and J gave up 6 bases, with 0 bases separating them. CDR3 size: 10 residues. This CDR3 is CASSLETQYF. In DNA, the CDR3 is TGTGCCAGCAGCTTAGAGACCCAGTACTTC.

This clone was found a few times. The chain has TRBV7-9 and TRBJ1-4; D unclear. The CDR3 consists of 16 residues. CDR1 is SEHNR, CDR2 FQNEAQ, per germline (reference sequence). V lost 4 bases and J lost 6, with 18 bases in between. The CDR3 loop is CASSYPSGSTDEKLFF. The CDR3 coding sequence is TGTGCCAGCAGCTACCCAAGTGGTTCGACGGATGAAAAACTGTTTTTT.

This clone was counted many times. The V and J genes are TRBV5-1 and TRBJ1-1; the D gene is possibly TRBD1 (5 bases). The CDR3 loop spans 15 amino acids. V gave up 3 bases and J gave up 5 bases, with 17 bases separating them. Germline V lookup: CDR1 SGHRS, CDR2 YFSETQ. The CDR3 coding sequence is TGCGCCAGCAGCTCAAGTAGCAGGGCGGGAACTGAAGCTTTCTTT. Translation gives CASSSSSRAGTEAFF.

This chain joins TRBV4-1 and TRBJ1-2, with D perhaps TRBD1 (6 bases). Germline lookup yields CDR1 MGHRA and CDR2 YSYEKL. Trimming shortened V by 0 bases and J by 2 bases, and 10 bases separated the two germline ends. The CDR3 covers 15 residues. The DNA for the CDR3 is TGCGCCAGCAGCCAAGAGGGTACAGGGAACTATGGCTACACCTTC. The encoded protein is CASSQEGTGNYGYTF.

In this sample, this clone turned up a few times. The rearrangement joins TRBV7-2 to TRBJ2-2; no clear D. Trimming shortened V by 5 bases and J by 1 base, and 14 bases separated the two germline ends. The germline CDR1 and CDR2 sequences are SGHTA and FQGNSA. The CDR3 spans 16 residues. CDR3 amino acids: CASSRWQAGNTGELFF. The CDR3 nucleotides are TGTGCCAGCAGCAGGTGGCAGGCCGGGAACACCGGGGAGCTGTTTTTT.

The chain recombines TRBV29-1 with TRBJ1-2; TRBD1 is a possible D gene (6 bases). V was clipped by 2 bases and J by 4 bases, with 11 bases between them. The CDR3 has 13 amino acids. Germline CDR1 reads SQVTM; CDR2 reads ANQGSEA. This chain's CDR3 is CSVEMGARYGYTF. The CDR3 DNA is TGCAGCGTTGAAATGGGGGCCCGCTATGGCTACACCTTC.

The gene calls are TRBV4-2 and TRBJ2-3; D is ambiguous. Per germline, CDR1 LGHNA and CDR2 YNFKEQ. This CDR3 is built from 12 residues. The V gene lost 0 bases and the J gene lost 6 bases, with 4 bases spanning the gap. The CDR3 sequence is CASSQERDTQYF. CDR3 nucleotides: TGTGCCAGCAGCCAAGAAAGGGATACGCAGTATTTT.

The rearrangement links TRBV5-1 to TRBJ2-5; weak D call: TRBD1 (6 bases). This CDR3 has 15 amino acids. With 4 bases removed from V and 3 bases from J, the gap between germline ends came to 16 bases. Germline values: CDR1 SGHRS, CDR2 YFSETQ. The CDR3 reads CASSQTGDGEETQYF. CDR3 coding DNA: TGCGCCAGCAGCCAGACAGGAGATGGTGAAGAGACCCAGTACTTC.

Notes on this clone: Other DNA sequences in this sample translate to the same CDR3. The chain employs TRBV2 and TRBJ1-1, with D unresolved. CDR1 and CDR2 (germline): SNHLY, FYNNEI. CDR3 length: 12 amino acids. Trimming pared 6 bases from V and 2 bases from J, leaving 7 bases between. CDR3 coding DNA: TGTGCCAGCAGCCGGGAAAACACTGAAGCTTTCTTT. Its protein is CASSRENTEAFF.

This clone was counted between two and nine times. The same CDR3 arises from other DNA sequences in this sample as well. This sequence joins TRBV29-1 and TRBJ2-6, with D uncertain. V was trimmed by 6 bases and J by 0 bases, leaving 6 bases between them. This CDR3 spans 13 amino acids. In germline, CDR1 is SQVTM, CDR2 ANQGSEA. The chain's CDR3 is CSVLGSGANVLTF. CDR3 nucleotides: TGCAGCGTGTTGGGCTCTGGGGCCAACGTCCTGACTTTC.

The chain is built from TRBV6-4 and TRBJ2-7; either TRBD1 or TRBD2 may supply D (6 bases each). V was clipped by 6 bases and J by 5 bases, with 17 bases between them. Germline loops: CDR1 MRHNA, CDR2 SNTAGT. CDR3 length: 14 amino acids. CDR3 coding DNA: TGTGCCAGCAGCCTTAAGGGGGGCTCGGACGAGCAGTACTTC. Its translation: CASSLKGGSDEQYF.

This sequence joins TRBV14 and TRBJ2-5; D is uncertain. The CDR3 runs to 12 residues. Trimming cost V 3 bases and J 4 bases, with 6 bases left between them. Germline V gene sequence: CDR1 SGHDN, CDR2 FVKESK. CDR3: CASSQMAETQYF. Written as DNA, the CDR3 is TGTGCCAGCAGCCAGATGGCAGAGACCCAGTACTTC.

This chain uses TRBV29-1 with TRBJ1-2; 8 positions agree with TRBD1. Germline trimming cut 4 bases from V and 2 bases from J; bases unmatched to any gene: 6. The CDR3 runs 14 residues. CDR1 and CDR2 (germline): SQVTM, ANQGSEA. The CDR3 nucleotides are TGCAGCGTTGGGACAGGGAGGGGAAACTATGGCTACACCTTC. It translates to CSVGTGRGNYGYTF.